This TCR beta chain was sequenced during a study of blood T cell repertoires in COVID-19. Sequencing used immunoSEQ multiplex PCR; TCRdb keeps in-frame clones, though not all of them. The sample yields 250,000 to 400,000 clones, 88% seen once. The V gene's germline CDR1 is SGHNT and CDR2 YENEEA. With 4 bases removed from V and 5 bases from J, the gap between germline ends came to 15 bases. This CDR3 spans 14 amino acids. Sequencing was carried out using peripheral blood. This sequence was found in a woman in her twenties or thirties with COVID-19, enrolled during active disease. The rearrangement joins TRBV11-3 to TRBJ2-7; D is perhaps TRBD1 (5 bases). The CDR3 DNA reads TGTGCCAGCAGCTCCTCAGGGCCAAGGAACGAGCAGTACTTC. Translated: CASSSSGPRNEQYF. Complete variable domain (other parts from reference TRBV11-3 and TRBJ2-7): EAGVVQSPRYKIIEKKQPVAFWCNPISGHNTLYWYLQNLGQGPELLIRYENEEAVDDSQLPKDRFSAERLKGVDSTLKIQPAELGDSAVYLCASSSSGPRNEQYFGPGTRLTVT.